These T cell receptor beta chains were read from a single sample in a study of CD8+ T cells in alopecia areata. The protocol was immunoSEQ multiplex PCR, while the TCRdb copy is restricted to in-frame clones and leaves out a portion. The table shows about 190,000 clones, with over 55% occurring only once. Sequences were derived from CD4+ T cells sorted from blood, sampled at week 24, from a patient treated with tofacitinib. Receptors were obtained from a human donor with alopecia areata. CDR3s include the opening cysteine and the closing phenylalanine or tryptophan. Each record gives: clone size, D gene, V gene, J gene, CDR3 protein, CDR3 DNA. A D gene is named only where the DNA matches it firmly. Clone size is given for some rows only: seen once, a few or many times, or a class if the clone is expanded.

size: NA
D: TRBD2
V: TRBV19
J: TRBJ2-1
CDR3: CASRKETGTTNEQFF
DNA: TGTGCCAGTAGGAAGGAGACCGGGACTACCAATGAGCAGTTCTTC

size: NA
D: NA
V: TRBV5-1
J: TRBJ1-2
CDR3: CASSLEGRNYGYTF
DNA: TGCGCCAGCAGCTTGGAGGGGCGGAACTATGGCTACACCTTC

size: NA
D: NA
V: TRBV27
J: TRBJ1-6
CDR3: CASRASGLADGSPLHF
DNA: TGTGCCAGCAGAGCCTCTGGACTGGCTGACGGCTCACCCCTCCACTTT

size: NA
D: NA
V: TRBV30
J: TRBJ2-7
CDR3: CAWRKRSSYEQYF
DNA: TGTGCCTGGAGAAAACGGAGCTCCTACGAGCAGTACTTC

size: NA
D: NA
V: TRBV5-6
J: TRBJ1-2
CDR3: CASSFSLAGEGYTF
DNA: TGTGCCAGCAGCTTTTCGTTGGCAGGGGAAGGCTACACCTTC

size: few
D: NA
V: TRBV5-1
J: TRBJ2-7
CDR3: CASSLRASSSYEQYF
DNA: TGCGCCAGCAGCTTGAGGGCTAGCTCCTCCTACGAGCAGTACTTC

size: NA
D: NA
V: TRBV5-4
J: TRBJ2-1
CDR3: CASSFRWDEQFF
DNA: TGTGCCAGCAGCTTTCGGTGGGATGAGCAGTTCTTC

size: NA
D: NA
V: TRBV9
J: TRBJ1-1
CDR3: CASSVGARGLSTEAFF
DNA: TGTGCCAGCAGCGTAGGAGCTCGGGGGCTGAGCACTGAAGCTTTCTTT

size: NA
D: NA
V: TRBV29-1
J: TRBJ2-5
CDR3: CSVDPEFQETQYF
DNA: TGCAGCGTTGACCCCGAATTCCAAGAGACCCAGTACTTC

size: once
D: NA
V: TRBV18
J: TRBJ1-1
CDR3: CASSPPKGEVEAFF
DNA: TGTGCCAGCTCACCACCTAAAGGGGAAGTTGAAGCTTTCTTT